This TCR beta chain was retrieved from a study of Tregs in tolerant kidney transplant recipients. In the study overall: Related graft donors supplied nonmyeloablative bone marrow transplants, and mixed chimerism was transient.

V was cut by 4 bases and J by 0 bases, with 10 bases left in between. Germline-derived CDR1 and CDR2 are MDHEN and SYDVKM. This CDR3 has 14 amino acids. Clones were sequenced by immunoSEQ multiplex PCR, and TCRdb holds only the in-frame ones, with some missing. The sample shows about 110,000 clones, 90% of them seen only once. This TCR derives from a human donor who received a combined kidney and bone marrow transplant. V gene TRBV28 combines with J gene TRBJ2-7; tentative D call: TRBD2 (6 bases). Specimen: CD4+ T cells from blood, collected before the transplant. The CDR3 loop reads CASSYHGGSYEQYF. The CDR3 nucleotides read TGTGCCAGCAGTTACCACGGGGGCTCCTACGAGCAGTACTTC.